The 7 T cell receptor beta chains presented below share a single source sample, sequenced in a study of blood T cell repertoires in COVID-19. Only in-frame clones appear in the TCRdb table, and some are missing; sequencing was by immunoSEQ multiplex PCR. Seen here are fewer than 250,000 clones, about 83% observed once, and the top ten hold roughly 2%. The sample taken for sequencing was PBMCs or T cells enriched from blood (not recorded which). These receptors were obtained from a woman aged 50 to 60 who had recovered from COVID-19.

The chain employs TRBV11-2 and TRBJ2-3, with TRBD2 identical over 8 bases. This CDR3 spans 15 amino acids. Germline values: CDR1 SGHAT, CDR2 FQNNGV. The J segment lost 2 bases and the V segment lost 2 bases, leaving 3 bases of the junction unmatched. CDR3 amino acids: CASSLLAGITDTQYF. The DNA of the CDR3 is TGTGCCAGCAGCTTACTAGCGGGTATCACAGATACGCAGTATTTT.

This clone was seen a handful of times. V and J are TRBV13 and TRBJ1-6, with 8 positions matching TRBD1. V was clipped by 0 bases and J by 7 bases; unmatched bases: 8. Germline V gene data show CDR1 as PRHDT and CDR2 as FYEKMQ (reference sequence). The CDR3 runs to 17 residues. The CDR3 sequence is CASSLGGVTGGNSPLHF. CDR3 DNA: TGTGCCAGCAGCTTAGGGGGTGTTACAGGGGGGAATTCACCCCTCCACTTT.

The rearrangement uses TRBV28 and TRBJ2-3, with 7 bases that match TRBD2. Trimming removed 5 bases from V and 3 bases from J; junction bases left unmatched: 11. The CDR3 covers 16 residues. Germline V gives CDR1 MDHEN, CDR2 SYDVKM. The CDR3 DNA sequence: TGTGCCAGCAGTCCCCGGTTGGGGGAGGGAACAGATACGCAGTATTTT. This codes for CASSPRLGEGTDTQYF.

The V and J genes are TRBV6-5 and TRBJ2-1; 9 bases match TRBD1. The V gene's germline CDR1 is MNHEY and CDR2 SVGAGI. The CDR3 length is 13 residues. Unmatched junction bases numbered 7, after V lost 6 bases and J lost 10 bases. CDR3 residues: CASSRDRDREQFF. CDR3 coding DNA: TGTGCCAGCAGCCGGGACAGGGATAGAGAGCAGTTCTTC.

The genes are TRBV5-4 and TRBJ2-2, with D uncertain. The CDR3 spans 12 residues. V lost 4 bases and J 1 base, leaving 2 bases between the germline ends. Germline V CDR1 and CDR2: SGHNT, YYREEE (reference sequence). CDR3 in DNA: TGTGCCAGCAGCCGGAACACCGGGGAGCTGTTTTTT. This translates into CASSRNTGELFF. Supplemented by reference TRBV5-4 and TRBJ2-2, the full variable domain reads ETGVTQSPTHLIKTRGQQVTLRCSSQSGHNTVSWYQQALGQGPQFIFQYYREEENGRGNFPPRFSGLQFPNYSSELNVNALELDDSALYLCASSRNTGELFFGEGSRLTVL.

The chain uses TRBV7-2 and TRBJ2-5, with D perhaps matching TRBD1 (6 bases). Germline values: CDR1 SGHTA, CDR2 FQGNSA. Trimming removed 3 bases from V and 4 bases from J, with 15 bases in between. This CDR3 contains 15 residues. The CDR3 loop is CASSFSQGVRETQYF. The CDR3, as DNA: TGTGCCAGCAGCTTTTCACAGGGAGTGCGAGAGACCCAGTACTTC.

V gene TRBV28 combines with J gene TRBJ2-3; D may be TRBD2 (5 bases). This CDR3 comprises 16 residues. Germline CDR1 is MDHEN and CDR2 is SYDVKM. V was clipped by 3 bases and J by 1 base, with 14 bases between them. This CDR3 is CASSFIRMGGTDTQYF. As DNA, the CDR3 is TGTGCCAGCAGTTTCATACGCATGGGAGGCACAGATACGCAGTATTTT.